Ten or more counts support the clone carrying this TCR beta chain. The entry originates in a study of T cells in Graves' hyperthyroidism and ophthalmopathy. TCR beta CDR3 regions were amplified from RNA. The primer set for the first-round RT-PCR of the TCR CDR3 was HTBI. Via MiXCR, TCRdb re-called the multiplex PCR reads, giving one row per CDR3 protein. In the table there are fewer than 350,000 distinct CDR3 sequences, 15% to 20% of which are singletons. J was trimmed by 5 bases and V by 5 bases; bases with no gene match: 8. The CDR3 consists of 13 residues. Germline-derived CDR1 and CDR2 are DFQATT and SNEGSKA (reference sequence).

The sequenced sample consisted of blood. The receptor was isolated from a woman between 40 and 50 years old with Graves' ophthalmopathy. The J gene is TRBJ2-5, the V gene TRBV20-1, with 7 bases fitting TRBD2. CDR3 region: CSAGPSGTETQYF. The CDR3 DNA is TGCAGTGCTGGCCCAAGCGGGACGGAGACCCAGTACTTC.